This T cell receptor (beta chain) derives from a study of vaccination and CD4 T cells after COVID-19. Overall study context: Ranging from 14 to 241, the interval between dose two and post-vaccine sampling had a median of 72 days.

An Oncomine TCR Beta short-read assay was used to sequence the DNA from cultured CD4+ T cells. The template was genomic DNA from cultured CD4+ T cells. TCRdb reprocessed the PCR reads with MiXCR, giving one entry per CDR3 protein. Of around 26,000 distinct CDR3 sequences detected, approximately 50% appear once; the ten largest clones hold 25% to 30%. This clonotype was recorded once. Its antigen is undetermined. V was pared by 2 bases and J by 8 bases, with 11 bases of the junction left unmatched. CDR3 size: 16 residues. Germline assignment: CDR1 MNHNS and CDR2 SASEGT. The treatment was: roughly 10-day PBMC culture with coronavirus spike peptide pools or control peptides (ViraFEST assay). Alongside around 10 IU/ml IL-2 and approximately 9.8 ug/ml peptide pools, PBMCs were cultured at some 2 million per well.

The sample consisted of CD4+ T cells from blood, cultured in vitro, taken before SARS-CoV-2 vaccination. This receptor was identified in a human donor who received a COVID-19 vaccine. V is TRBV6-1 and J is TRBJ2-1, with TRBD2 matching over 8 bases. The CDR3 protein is CASSEFNGGAGDEQFF. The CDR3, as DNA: TGTGCCAGCAGTGAATTTAACGGGGGGGCCGGGGATGAGCAGTTCTTC.